Only a few counts were recorded for the clone carrying this T cell receptor (beta chain). TCRdb's table, derived via immunoSEQ multiplex PCR, lists solely in-frame clones and lacks some. This table has over 120,000 clones, approximately 84% appearing once. The data derive from a study of blood T cell repertoires in COVID-19. About the study: Donors in the United States, Italy and Spain gave samples during acute or convalescent COVID-19.

The CDR3 covers 15 residues. V gave up 3 bases and J gave up 4 bases; unmatched junction bases: 6. The germline V gene encodes CDR1 SGDLS and CDR2 YYNGEE. The rearrangement links TRBV9 to TRBJ1-2; TRBD1 aligns across 10 bases. Sequencing was performed on peripheral blood. This sequence was found in a human donor with acute or convalescent COVID-19. The donor label of this sample is uncertain. CDR3: CASSADRGFVYGYTF. Here the CDR3 DNA reads TGTGCCAGCAGCGCGGACAGGGGGTTTGTCTATGGCTACACCTTC.